The 32 T cell receptor beta chains in this list originate from one sample, sequenced in a study of cytomegalovirus exposure and HLA in healthy donors. Produced via immunoSEQ multiplex PCR; TCRdb's table is partial and in-frame only. The sample shows about 86,000 clones, 85% to 95% of them seen only once. What was sequenced was PBMCs. The receptors were sampled from a man between 18 and 29 years old in good health and CMV-seronegative.

This chain links TRBV5-1 with TRBJ2-5, with a possible D match to TRBD2 (6 bases). Looked up from germline, CDR1 is SGHRS and CDR2 is YFSETQ. The CDR3 sequence is 15 residues long. V was cut by 6 bases and J by 1 base, with 16 bases left in between. The CDR3, as DNA: TGCGCCAGCATAAATAGCGGATACGGCCAAGAGACCCAGTACTTC. Its translation: CASINSGYGQETQYF. The whole variable domain, filled in from reference TRBV5-1 and TRBJ2-5, reads KAGVTQTPRYLIKTRGQQVTLSCSPISGHRSVSWYQQTPGQGLQFLFEYFSETQRNKGNFPGRFSGRQFSNSRSEMNVSTLELGDSALYLCASINSGYGQETQYFGPGTRLLVL.

This clone was seen only once. In nucleotides, the CDR3 is TGTGCCAGCAGTTACCCCCATGACAGCTACCAAGAGACCCAGTACTTC. Residues: CASSYPHDSYQETQYF. The chain couples TRBV6-6 to TRBJ2-5; a weak D match, TRBD1 (5 bases). V gave up 2 bases and J gave up 0 bases, with 13 bases separating them. Germline CDR1 and CDR2: MNHNY and SVGAGI (reference sequence). This CDR3 has 16 residues.

This rearrangement joins TRBV30 to TRBJ2-2; 8 nucleotides align to TRBD1. The germline V gene encodes CDR1 GTSNPN and CDR2 SVGIG (reference sequence). The length of the CDR3 is 15 residues. The trim removed 4 bases at V and 3 bases at J, leaving 7 bases unmatched. This CDR3 reads CAWTLPDRDTGELFF. For the CDR3, the DNA is TGTGCCTGGACCCTCCCGGACAGGGACACCGGGGAGCTGTTTTTT.

V and J are TRBV5-4 and TRBJ2-1; D is ambiguous. CDR1 SGHNT and CDR2 YYREEE come from the germline V gene (reference sequence). The CDR3 is 19 residues long. Trimming cost V 4 bases and J 2 bases, with 25 bases left between them. CDR3 sequence reads: CASSPILLSVESPYNEQFF. CDR3 DNA: TGTGCCAGCAGCCCTATCCTACTAAGCGTGGAATCTCCCTACAATGAGCAGTTCTTC.

The chain links TRBV6-5 to TRBJ2-7; 7 nucleotides match TRBD1. CDR1 MNHEY and CDR2 SVGAGI come from the germline V gene. This CDR3 comprises 14 residues. V lost 5 bases to trimming and J lost 6 bases; unmatched junction nucleotides: 10. CDR3 sequence (DNA): TGTGCCAGCAGTAAATCGGGACAGTTATTCGAGCAGTACTTC. Translation gives CASSKSGQLFEQYF.

V usage is TRBV28 and J usage is TRBJ1-4; weak D call: TRBD1 (5 bases). Germline V gene lookup returns CDR1 MDHEN and CDR2 SYDVKM. The V end lost 3 bases, the J end lost 0 bases, and 8 bases lay between the germline ends. The CDR3 contains 15 residues. The CDR3: CASSFPGATNEKLFF. CDR3 coding DNA: TGTGCCAGCAGTTTTCCGGGGGCAACTAATGAAAAACTGTTTTTT.

The gene calls are TRBV5-1 and TRBJ2-1; 12 positions match TRBD2. With V trimmed by 0 bases and J by 9 bases, 7 bases remained unmatched. The CDR3 is made up of 16 amino acids. The germline V gene has CDR1 SGHRS and CDR2 YFSETQ. The CDR3 region has the DNA TGCGCCAGCAGCTTGGCCCCTAGCGGGGGGGCCGGTGAGCAGTTCTTC. Residues: CASSLAPSGGAGEQFF.

This clone was recorded only once. The rearrangement joins TRBV5-4 to TRBJ1-6, with D hard to call. V was pared by 3 bases and J by 3 bases, with 7 bases between. Germline CDR1 SGHNT, CDR2 YYREEE (reference sequence). CDR3 length equals 14 residues. In DNA form, the CDR3 reads TGTGCCAGCAGCTATACAAACTATAATTCACCCCTCCACTTT. This gives the protein CASSYTNYNSPLHF.

V usage is TRBV30 and J usage is TRBJ1-2; D unclear. This CDR3 has 13 amino acids. The germline V and J ends were trimmed by 4 bases and 4 bases, with 13 bases remaining between them. Looked up from germline, CDR1 is GTSNPN and CDR2 is SVGIG (reference sequence). The DNA of the CDR3 is TGTGCCTGGAATGGCGCCCGGGGCTATGGCTACACCTTC. Its protein product is CAWNGARGYGYTF.

This clone was recorded only once. The V call is TRBV5-4, the J call TRBJ1-2; 12 nucleotides align to TRBD1. V trimming: 4 bases; J trimming: 3 bases; junction bases outside the gene matches: 7. Germline loops: CDR1 SGHNT, CDR2 YYREEE (reference sequence). This CDR3 region has 16 residues. CDR3 coding DNA: TGTGCCAGCAGCATTCCGGGACAGGGGGCCGACTATGGCTACACCTTC. This sequence encodes CASSIPGQGADYGYTF.

The rearrangement joins TRBV11-2 to TRBJ2-7; TRBD2 matches 9 bases. The CDR3 spans 14 residues. The germline gives CDR1 SGHAT, CDR2 FQNNGV. Germline trimming cut 7 bases from V and 6 bases from J; bases unmatched to any gene: 10. CDR3 nucleotides: TGTGCCAGCACCCCGGGGGCTAGCGGGATCGAGCAGTACTTC. The encoded protein is CASTPGASGIEQYF.

The V gene is TRBV7-2, the J gene TRBJ1-1; D perhaps matches TRBD1 (6 bases). Trimming removed 5 bases at V and 2 bases at J, with 15 bases between. The CDR3 extends over 15 amino acids. Germline lookup yields CDR1 SGHTA and CDR2 FQGNSA. CDR3 region: CASSLRTETNTEAFF. As DNA, the CDR3 is TGTGCCAGCAGCCTTAGGACAGAGACCAACACTGAAGCTTTCTTT.

The V gene is TRBV7-9, the J gene TRBJ2-7; 10 positions match TRBD1. Germline V gene data show CDR1 as SEHNR and CDR2 as FQNEAQ (reference sequence). The CDR3 length is 13 residues. Unmatched junction bases numbered 2, after V lost 6 bases and J lost 3 bases. The CDR3 is CASSWTGGYEQYF. The CDR3 bases are TGTGCCAGCAGTTGGACAGGGGGCTACGAGCAGTACTTC. The full variable domain, with the rest looked up from reference TRBV7-9 and TRBJ2-7, is DTGVSQNPRHKITKRGQNVTFRCDPISEHNRLYWYRQTLGQGPEFLTYFQNEAQLEKSRLLSDRFSAERPKGSFSTLEIQRTEQGDSAMYLCASSWTGGYEQYFGPGTRLTVT.

This sequence joins TRBV7-3 and TRBJ2-7; 8 nucleotides align to TRBD1. This CDR3 region has 14 residues. With 5 bases clipped from V and 6 bases from J, the junction kept 9 bases outside the gene matches. Germline V gives CDR1 SGHTA, CDR2 FQGTGA. The CDR3 bases are TGTGCCAGCAGCACCTTAGGACAGGGAGGCGAGCAGTACTTC. Its protein is CASSTLGQGGEQYF.

The chain recombines TRBV2 with TRBJ2-1; tentative D call: TRBD2 (5 bases). This CDR3 has 11 residues. V was shortened by 11 bases and J by 7 bases, with 12 bases between the two germline ends. The germline V gene has CDR1 SNHLY and CDR2 FYNNEI. The CDR3 sequence is CAHSTGNEQFF. CDR3 coding DNA: TGTGCCCACTCCACGGGGAATGAGCAGTTCTTC. Drawing the rest from reference TRBV2 and TRBJ2-1, the complete variable domain is EPEVTQTPSHQVTQMGQEVILRCVPISNHLYFYWYRQILGQKVEFLVSFYNNEISEKSEIFDDQFSVERPDGSNFTLKIRSTKLEDSAMYFCAHSTGNEQFFGPGTRLTVL.

This chain joins TRBV6-1 and TRBJ2-1, with 8 bases aligning to TRBD2. Per germline, CDR1 MNHNS and CDR2 SASEGT. The CDR3 covers 13 residues. With 6 bases clipped from V and 8 bases from J, the junction kept 6 bases outside the gene matches. The CDR3 DNA reads as TGTGCCAGCAGGAGTAGCGGGAACTATGAGCAGTTCTTC. Its translation: CASRSSGNYEQFF.

CDR3 DNA sequence: TGCGCCAGCAGCCTTGGACTAGCGGGGGAAGAGACCCAGTACTTC. It is translated as CASSLGLAGEETQYF. The V and J genes are TRBV4-1 and TRBJ2-5, with TRBD2 identical over 13 bases. The germline V gene has CDR1 MGHRA and CDR2 YSYEKL. The CDR3 extends over 15 amino acids. V dropped 4 bases and J dropped 3; count of bases not matched to a gene: 2.

V gene TRBV18 combines with J gene TRBJ2-7; D is unresolved. V lost 5 bases and J lost 6, with 11 bases in between. Germline values: CDR1 KGHSH, CDR2 LQKENI. This CDR3 has 12 residues. For the CDR3, the DNA is TGTGCCAGCTCATCGCAGTCCAGCGAGCAGTACTTC. It codes for CASSSQSSEQYF. Drawing the rest from reference TRBV18 and TRBJ2-7, the complete variable domain is NAGVMQNPRHLVRRRGQEARLRCSPMKGHSHVYWYRQLPEEGLKFMVYLQKENIIDESGMPKERFSAEFPKEGPSILRIQQVVRGDSAAYFCASSSQSSEQYFGPGTRLTVT.

The chain carries TRBV30 and TRBJ1-1, with D possibly matching TRBD1 (5 bases). The CDR3 consists of 12 residues. CDR1 and CDR2 from the germline V gene are GTSNPN and SVGIG (reference sequence). CDR3 in amino acids: CATGQGNTEAFF. For the CDR3, the DNA is TGTGCTACCGGTCAGGGGAACACTGAAGCTTTCTTT.

The genes are TRBV6-5 and TRBJ2-1; tentatively, D is TRBD2 (6 bases). Germline CDR1 reads MNHEY; CDR2 reads SVGAGI. CDR3 size: 15 residues. V lost 5 bases and J 1 base, leaving 12 bases between the germline ends. The CDR3 here is CASSLLARSYNEQFF. CDR3 bases: TGTGCCAGCAGTCTCCTAGCGAGATCCTACAATGAGCAGTTCTTC.

Only one count was recorded for this clone. Other DNA sequences in the sample encode the same CDR3. The chain combines TRBV18 with TRBJ2-7, with D possibly TRBD2 on 6 matching bases. Germline V gene data show CDR1 as KGHSH and CDR2 as LQKENI. Trimming took off 3 bases at V and 1 base at J, with 7 bases between the two ends. CDR3 size: 13 residues. CDR3 DNA sequence: TGTGCCAGCTCACCGGGGGGTTCCTACGAGCAGTACTTC. Protein product: CASSPGGSYEQYF.

The chain has TRBV18 and TRBJ2-7, with D possibly matching TRBD2 (5 bases). Germline values: CDR1 KGHSH, CDR2 LQKENI. The CDR3 has 14 amino acids. Trimming shortened V by 8 bases and J by 0 bases, and 14 bases separated the two germline ends. CDR3 nucleotide sequence: TGTGCCAGCGCCGGCCAGGAGGCCTCCTACGAGCAGTACTTC. Translation: CASAGQEASYEQYF. Supplemented by reference TRBV18 and TRBJ2-7, the full variable domain reads NAGVMQNPRHLVRRRGQEARLRCSPMKGHSHVYWYRQLPEEGLKFMVYLQKENIIDESGMPKERFSAEFPKEGPSILRIQQVVRGDSAAYFCASAGQEASYEQYFGPGTRLTVT.

V is TRBV18 and J is TRBJ1-5, with D perhaps TRBD1 (6 bases). With 0 bases removed from V and 3 bases from J, the gap between germline ends came to 9 bases. This CDR3 region has 15 residues. Per germline, CDR1 KGHSH and CDR2 LQKENI. The CDR3 DNA is TGTGCCAGCTCACCACCGACAGGTCTCAATCAGCCCCAGCATTTT. It encodes CASSPPTGLNQPQHF.

This chain links TRBV27 with TRBJ2-1; D is uncertain. Germline V gene sequence: CDR1 MNHEY, CDR2 SMNVEV (reference sequence). V was cut by 5 bases and J by 5 bases, with 7 bases left in between. CDR3 length: 12 amino acids. The CDR3 region is CASSAPNNEQFF. The CDR3 nucleotides read TGTGCCAGCAGTGCCCCTAACAATGAGCAGTTCTTC.

This clone was observed once. CDR3 sequence (DNA): TGTGCCAGCAGCTTAGCGCAGGGGGGCTACACCTTC. It translates to CASSLAQGGYTF. The rearrangement uses TRBV7-2 and TRBJ1-2; possibly TRBD1 for D (6 bases). V lost 0 bases and J lost 8, with 7 bases in between. The CDR3 consists of 12 residues. Germline V gene lookup returns CDR1 SGHTA and CDR2 FQGNSA.

The chain links TRBV9 to TRBJ2-3; 7 bases match TRBD2. J gave up 6 bases and V 2 bases, and 9 bases lay outside the gene matches. CDR1 and CDR2 (germline): SGDLS, YYNGEE. The CDR3 consists of 15 residues. This chain's CDR3 is CASSVRGRATDTQYF. CDR3 nucleotide sequence: TGTGCCAGCAGCGTGCGAGGGAGGGCCACGGATACGCAGTATTTT.

The chain has TRBV30 and TRBJ1-1; D is possibly TRBD1 (5 bases). The CDR3 sequence is 12 residues long. V lost 2 bases and J 4 bases, leaving 8 bases between the germline ends. Germline V gene sequence: CDR1 GTSNPN, CDR2 SVGIG (reference sequence). The CDR3 DNA is TGTGCCTGGAGTCAGGGTAGCACTGAAGCTTTCTTT. It specifies CAWSQGSTEAFF.

The V gene is TRBV11-2, the J gene TRBJ2-7; D remains ambiguous. Trimming shortened V by 10 bases and J by 0 bases, and 16 bases separated the two germline ends. CDR1 is SGHAT and CDR2 is FQNNGV in the germline V gene. The CDR3 loop spans 14 amino acids. In DNA form, the CDR3 reads TGTGCCACCACCCAAAACTCACTCTCCTACGAGCAGTACTTC. Its protein is CATTQNSLSYEQYF.

The rearrangement joins TRBV4-3 to TRBJ2-2; 9 nucleotides align to TRBD2. With 0 bases clipped from V and 4 bases from J, the junction kept 12 bases outside the gene matches. There are 19 residues in the CDR3. CDR1 and CDR2 (germline): LGHNA, YSLEER. The CDR3 DNA reads TGCGCCAGCAGCCAAGAAAGCGGGGGGCATTCACGGGTCACCGGGGAGCTGTTTTTT. It yields the protein CASSQESGGHSRVTGELFF.

The rearrangement links TRBV6-5 to TRBJ1-1, with D unresolved. The V gene's germline CDR1 is MNHEY and CDR2 SVGAGI. The CDR3 runs 13 residues. Deletions cut 2 bases from V and 1 base from J, with 5 bases between. The CDR3 coding sequence is TGTGCCAGCAGTTACGAGCCGAACACTGAAGCTTTCTTT. Encoded protein: CASSYEPNTEAFF.

CDR3 nucleotides: TGTGCCAGCAGCATCGCACAGGGCACCCATGGCTACACCTTC. It specifies CASSIAQGTHGYTF. This chain joins TRBV21-1 and TRBJ1-2; no DNA check was done on the table's D call, TRBD1. TRBV21-1 is tagged as a pseudogene. CDR3 length equals 14 residues.

CDR3 bases: TGCGCCAGCAGCCGGCGGAGTCAGGGTATAAAGACTGAAGCTTTCTTT. Its protein product is CASSRRSQGIKTEAFF. The chain combines TRBV5-1 with TRBJ1-1; TRBD1 is a possible D gene (5 bases). The V and J ends lost 4 bases and 5 bases respectively, with 21 bases between them. Germline CDR1 is SGHRS and CDR2 is YFSETQ. This CDR3 has 16 amino acids.